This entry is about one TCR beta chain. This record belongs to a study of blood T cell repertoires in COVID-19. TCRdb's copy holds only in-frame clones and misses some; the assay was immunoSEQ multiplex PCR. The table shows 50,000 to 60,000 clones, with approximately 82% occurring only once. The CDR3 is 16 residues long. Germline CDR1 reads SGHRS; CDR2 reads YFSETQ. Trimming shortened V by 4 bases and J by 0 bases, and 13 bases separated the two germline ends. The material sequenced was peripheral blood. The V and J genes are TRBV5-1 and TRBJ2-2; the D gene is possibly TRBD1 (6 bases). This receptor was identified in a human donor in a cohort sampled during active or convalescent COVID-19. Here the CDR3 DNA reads TGCGCCAGCAGCCCCGACAGGACTTCGAACACCGGGGAGCTGTTTTTT. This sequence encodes CASSPDRTSNTGELFF.